This T cell receptor (beta chain) was sequenced in a study of Graves' ophthalmopathy and Graves' hyperthyroidism (dated by TCRdb to the late 2010s). Notes on the research overall: Peripheral blood samples were taken at the time of initial diagnosis, before any treatment was given. The study used TCR beta repertoire signatures to distinguish Graves' ophthalmopathy from Graves' hyperthyroidism and to predict progression to ophthalmopathy. In total, under 150 blood samples were TCR-sequenced: approximately 42 ophthalmopathy, 75 hyperthyroidism and around 17 hyperthyroidism-to-ophthalmopathy patients. To explore V-J signatures distinguishing ophthalmopathy from hyperthyroidism, a discovery set of around 100 patients (roughly 44 ophthalmopathy, 55 to 60 stable hyperthyroidism) was enrolled. An independent validation cohort comprised roughly 20 hyperthyroidism patients and about 16 patients who later progressed from hyperthyroidism to ophthalmopathy. In several hyperthyroidism patients, the T-cell repertoires found in thyroid tissue were compared with those found in blood. Following sampling, methimazole starting at 30 mg daily was administered to hyperthyroidism patients, and high-dose intravenous methylprednisolone was administered to ophthalmopathy patients. Summary of the overall study and its limitations: In cross-validation, the 13-signature model distinguished ophthalmopathy from stable hyperthyroidism with about 90% sensitivity and around 82% specificity, and in the test set the corresponding values were 80% and 75%. Most of the expanded thyroid clonotypes with a frequency above 0.001 were also detected in blood, and it was suggested that the thyroid immune response may be reflected by blood repertoires. In validation, the model predicted ophthalmopathy progression with 55% to 71% sensitivity and roughly 72% specificity; fewer than 15 predicted patients were CT-confirmed with GO in a median of approximately six months. No statistical method was used to predetermine the sample size, and group allocation was not hidden from the investigators.

As for this clonotype: Its cognate antigen has yet to be identified. Base qualities are not recorded, but no much larger clone differs from it by a single base.

Stable hyperthyroidism was defined as no progression to ophthalmopathy within 18 months of follow-up. Patients with hyperthyroidism were aged 18 to 65 years, had been newly diagnosed, and had a disease duration of less than 2 months. Anyone with other autoimmune diseases, uncontrolled infections, pregnancy or lactation was excluded from the study. Diagnosis relied on clinical symptoms, serum thyroxine, TRAb, thyroid ultrasound and orbital computed tomography. Using Ficoll-Paque density gradient centrifugation, PBMCs were isolated from roughly 9.2 ml of fresh peripheral blood. Total RNA was extracted using Trizol reagent, and RNA quality was checked on an Agilent 2100 Bioanalyzer. For repertoire sequencing, TCR beta CDR3 regions were amplified from RNA transcripts. The first round of RT-PCR was done with HTBI primers and the Qiagen OneStep RT-PCR kit, and was followed by a second round of multiplex PCR, then size selection and purification. Libraries were sequenced on an Illumina HiSeq2000 using paired-end 100 bp reads. The source study handled its data this way. SOAPnuke was used for read processing, and reads with adapters, uncalled bases, a mean Phred below 15, or no exact constant-primer or identifier match were discarded. High-quality paired reads were merged with COPE v1.2.5. Each unique nucleotide sequence was treated as a clonotype, and MiTCR v1.1 was used to align the clonotypes to the IMGT TRB V, D and J references. The analysis was limited to V-J combinations with a frequency above 0.0001, which together covered 99.2% of repertoires. For each V-J combination, a TCR clonal expansion and chaos score was defined as F50 clonal expansion divided by the chaos observed in the TCRdist matrix. Welch's t-statistics and random forest were used to reduce the features to approximately 13 V-J combinations, which were then used as input to a naive Bayes classifier. Thyroid-blood repertoire similarity was quantified with the Morisita-Horn index. TCRdb ran its own pipeline on the public reads, namely fastp trimming at Q25 and MiXCR clone calling, and kept in-frame beta chains. When rows share a CDR3 protein, they turn into one entry using the most common DNA and genes. TCRdb's processing, not the authors' own work, is the source of the V and J calls. The sample table records roughly 350,000 distinct CDR3 sequences; about 18% of these occur just once. The ten largest clonotypes hold 2.4% of the sample.

This sequence was found in an adult woman with stable Graves' hyperthyroidism. The sample consisted of peripheral blood.

The CDR3 loop reads CASSVENLWEQYF. The DNA sequence reads TGTGCCAGCAGTGTGGAGAACCTTTGGGAGCAGTACTTC. The sequence joins TRBV6-2 or TRBV6-3 to TRBJ2-7; the D gene is unclear. Via the germline V gene, CDR1 is MNHEY and CDR2 SVGEGT. The CDR3 runs 13 residues from the cysteine to the phenylalanine. Only the CDR3 portion is preserved as DNA: 39 bases, with reading frame beginning at the first base. At the junction V is shortened by 5 bases and J by 7 bases, with 15 bases in between.